A selection of T cell receptor beta chains follows, all from one sample in a study of OX40 agonist ivuxolimab in advanced cancers. Measured with immunoSEQ multiplex PCR; TCRdb has only the in-frame clones, and not every one. The table shows about 73,000 clones, with more than 80% occurring only once. This specimen consisted of CD4+ or CD8+ T cells sorted from blood, obtained in a trial of the OX40 agonist ivuxolimab. The origin of the receptors is an adult with an advanced solid tumor such as melanoma, head and neck, liver or kidney cancer. Each CDR3 is given with its conserved first and last residue. The D gene is left open where the match is weak. Clone size is stated in some rows and not others, as once, few, many or a class when expanded.

clone size: -
D gene: -
V gene: TRBV29-1
J gene: TRBJ1-2
CDR3 DNA: TGCAGCGTTGGACAGGCAATAGACTATGGCTACACCTTC
CDR3 protein: CSVGQAIDYGYTF

clone size: -
D gene: TRBD2
V gene: TRBV29-1
J gene: TRBJ2-1
CDR3 DNA: TGCAGCGTCCCACGGAGCGGGATCCTCTACAATGAGCAGTTCTTC
CDR3 protein: CSVPRSGILYNEQFF

clone size: -
D gene: TRBD1
V gene: TRBV5-1
J gene: TRBJ2-7
CDR3 DNA: TGCGCCAGCAGCTGGACAGGAAATTACGAGCAGTACTTC
CDR3 protein: CASSWTGNYEQYF

clone size: few
D gene: TRBD1
V gene: TRBV7-3
J gene: TRBJ2-3
CDR3 DNA: TGTGCCAGCAGCTCACACAGGGGGGACACAGATACGCAGTATTTT
CDR3 protein: CASSSHRGDTDTQYF

clone size: -
D gene: TRBD1
V gene: TRBV11-1
J gene: TRBJ1-6
CDR3 DNA: TGTGCCAGCAGCTTGACAGGGTCCTATAATTCACCCCTCCACTTT
CDR3 protein: CASSLTGSYNSPLHF

clone size: -
D gene: -
V gene: TRBV11-2
J gene: TRBJ1-1
CDR3 DNA: TGTGCATCCCAGGGGAGGGGGAACACTGAAGCTTTCTTT
CDR3 protein: CASQGRGNTEAFF

clone size: -
D gene: TRBD1
V gene: TRBV5-4
J gene: TRBJ1-1
CDR3 DNA: TGTGCCAGCAGCTCGACAGGGGCGACTGAAGCTTTCTTT
CDR3 protein: CASSSTGATEAFF

clone size: -
D gene: -
V gene: TRBV10-1
J gene: TRBJ2-3
CDR3 DNA: TGCGCCAGCCCGCCTTTCGAAAAAGGAGATACGCAGTATTTT
CDR3 protein: CASPPFEKGDTQYF

clone size: -
D gene: -
V gene: TRBV5-8
J gene: TRBJ2-1
CDR3 DNA: TGTGCCAGCAGCTTCAGAGACTCACGGGTATGGGAGCAGTTCTTC
CDR3 protein: CASSFRDSRVWEQFF

clone size: -
D gene: TRBD1
V gene: TRBV29-1
J gene: TRBJ1-1
CDR3 DNA: TGCAGCGGACGGACAGGTCAAGGGGCTGAAGCTTTCTTT
CDR3 protein: CSGRTGQGAEAFF

clone size: -
D gene: TRBD2
V gene: TRBV5-1
J gene: TRBJ2-7
CDR3 DNA: TGCGCCAGCAGCGGCCCGGGGGGACTAGTCCGCGAGCAGTACTTC
CDR3 protein: CASSGPGGLVREQYF

clone size: -
D gene: -
V gene: TRBV7-3
J gene: TRBJ2-5
CDR3 DNA: TGTGCCAGCAGCTTAAGGGGAGTGGAGACCCAGTACTTC
CDR3 protein: CASSLRGVETQYF

clone size: -
D gene: -
V gene: TRBV7-8
J gene: TRBJ1-2
CDR3 DNA: TGTGCCAGCAGCTTTAACAGCAACTATGGCTACACCTTC
CDR3 protein: CASSFNSNYGYTF

clone size: -
D gene: -
V gene: TRBV5-1
J gene: TRBJ2-1
CDR3 DNA: TGCGCCAGCAGCTCGGGTGGCGGTACCTACAATGAGCAGTTCTTC
CDR3 protein: CASSSGGGTYNEQFF

clone size: -
D gene: TRBD2
V gene: TRBV7-3
J gene: TRBJ2-1
CDR3 DNA: TGTGCCAGCGCCCTAGCGGGAGGCTACAATGAGCAGTTCTTC
CDR3 protein: CASALAGGYNEQFF

clone size: -
D gene: -
V gene: TRBV19
J gene: TRBJ1-1
CDR3 DNA: TGTGCCAGTAGTACCAACTCAGGGAGCACTGAAGCTTTCTTT
CDR3 protein: CASSTNSGSTEAFF

clone size: once
D gene: TRBD2
V gene: TRBV10-2
J gene: TRBJ2-3
CDR3 DNA: TGCGCCAGCAGTTTTCTAGCGGGAGACACAGATACGCAGTATTTT
CDR3 protein: CASSFLAGDTDTQYF

clone size: -
D gene: TRBD2
V gene: TRBV4-1
J gene: TRBJ2-3
CDR3 DNA: TGCGCCAGCAGCAGGACTAGCGGGAGGGTAGTGGATACGCAGTATTTT
CDR3 protein: CASSRTSGRVVDTQYF

clone size: -
D gene: -
V gene: TRBV7-8
J gene: TRBJ2-7
CDR3 DNA: TGTGCCAGCAGCTTGGGGGTTTACGAGCAGTACTTC
CDR3 protein: CASSLGVYEQYF

clone size: -
D gene: TRBD2
V gene: TRBV28
J gene: TRBJ2-3
CDR3 DNA: TGTGCCAGCAGCCTTACTAGCGGTCTCCGAACAGATACGCAGTATTTT
CDR3 protein: CASSLTSGLRTDTQYF

clone size: -
D gene: -
V gene: TRBV5-4
J gene: TRBJ2-7
CDR3 DNA: TGTGCCAGCAGCTCCCCCAGAACCTACGAGCAGTACTTC
CDR3 protein: CASSSPRTYEQYF

clone size: -
D gene: TRBD2
V gene: TRBV19
J gene: TRBJ2-2
CDR3 DNA: TGTGCCAGTAGTAGATCTAGCGGGAGAGGCACCGGGGAGCTGTTTTTT
CDR3 protein: CASSRSSGRGTGELFF

clone size: -
D gene: -
V gene: TRBV14
J gene: TRBJ1-1
CDR3 DNA: TGTGCCAGCAGCCAATTATCGGCAGGGGATGATGGCACTGAAGCTTTCTTT
CDR3 protein: CASSQLSAGDDGTEAFF

clone size: few
D gene: -
V gene: TRBV5-1
J gene: TRBJ2-1
CDR3 DNA: TGCGCCAGCAGCTTGCGGAGCGGCTACAATGAGCAGTTCTTC
CDR3 protein: CASSLRSGYNEQFF

clone size: -
D gene: -
V gene: TRBV13
J gene: TRBJ2-7
CDR3 DNA: TGTGCCAGCAGCCCCCCCAGTAGGGCCAACGAGCAGTACTTC
CDR3 protein: CASSPPSRANEQYF